What follows are 27 T cell receptor beta chains derived from one specimen sequenced in a study of blood T cell repertoires in COVID-19 (dated by TCRdb to the early 2020s). Library preparation employed the immunoSEQ multiplex PCR assay. TCRdb took this table from immuneACCESS and kept in-frame rearrangements with V and J called. Such tables lack part of the clones; where checked against another copy, unresolved V genes explain under half of the gap, and the rest is unexplained. In this sample the table shows roughly 190,000 clones, approximately 84% of which occur a single time. Jointly, the top ten make up 3.2% of the sample. The sequenced material came from PBMCs or T cells enriched from blood (not recorded which). These receptors came from a woman aged 25 to 39 who had recovered from COVID-19.

The chain uses TRBV6-1 and TRBJ1-6, with D perhaps TRBD1 (6 bases). Germline CDR1 reads MNHNS; CDR2 reads SASEGT. The CDR3 is 16 amino acids. V lost 3 bases to trimming and J lost 7 bases, with 16 bases between them. CDR3 DNA sequence: TGTGCCAGCAGTGAGGCTATGACAGGCGAAAATTCACCCCTCCACTTT. Translated: CASSEAMTGENSPLHF.

The chain couples TRBV7-8 to TRBJ2-7, with D maybe TRBD2 (6 bases). CDR1 is SGHVS and CDR2 is FQNEAQ in the germline V gene. The CDR3 spans 13 residues. Deletions cut 3 bases from V and 4 bases from J, with 10 bases between. The CDR3 loop is CASSFGGAYEQYF. The CDR3 bases are TGTGCCAGCAGCTTCGGAGGGGCTTACGAGCAGTACTTC.

J is TRBJ1-4 and V is TRBV21-1. TRBV21-1 is a pseudogene locus. CDR3 length: 17 amino acids. CDR3 nucleotides: TGTGCCAGCAGCAACCGCCCGGTAGTTCCAACTAATGAAAAACTGTTTTTT. It encodes CASSNRPVVPTNEKLFF.

The rearrangement uses TRBV19 and TRBJ2-5; 12 bases align to TRBD2. Trimming at V came to 4 bases and at J to 6 bases, leaving 9 bases not matched to a gene. This CDR3 has 16 residues. The germline CDR1 and CDR2 sequences are LNHDA and SQIVND (reference sequence). This chain's CDR3 is CASSRRLAGEGKTQYF. As DNA, the CDR3 is TGTGCCAGTAGTAGGAGACTAGCGGGGGAGGGGAAGACCCAGTACTTC.

This clone turned up a few times. V and J are TRBV10-3 and TRBJ2-5, with D tentatively TRBD2 (6 bases). Germline V gives CDR1 ENHRY, CDR2 SYGVKD. Trimming took 4 bases from V and 4 from J, leaving 16 bases between them. The CDR3 consists of 15 residues. The CDR3: CAISGGVLVGETQYF. In nucleotides, the CDR3 is TGTGCCATCAGTGGGGGGGTCTTAGTAGGAGAGACCCAGTACTTC.

The gene calls are TRBV3-1 (or the pseudogene TRBV3-2) and TRBJ1-2; TRBD1 aligns across 9 bases. This CDR3 region has 14 residues. CDR1 and CDR2 from the germline V gene are LGHDT and YNNKEL (reference sequence). The V segment lost 4 bases and the J segment 7 bases; nucleotides outside the gene matches: 7. The CDR3 nucleotides read TGTGCCAGCAGCCTCGCTCTGGACAGGGGTGGCTACACCTTC. Its protein product is CASSLALDRGGYTF.

The V call is TRBV14, the J call TRBJ1-4; perhaps TRBD1 as D (5 bases). CDR1 and CDR2 from the germline V gene are SGHDN and FVKESK. The CDR3 has 16 amino acids. Trimming took 0 bases from V and 11 from J, leaving 19 bases between them. The CDR3 protein is CASSQDRAGPLGKLFF. CDR3 coding DNA: TGTGCCAGCAGCCAAGATCGGGCAGGGCCTCTGGGGAAACTGTTTTTT.

The gene calls are TRBV5-1 and TRBJ2-1, with 12 positions matching TRBD2. The CDR3 is made up of 15 amino acids. Germline CDR1 and CDR2: SGHRS and YFSETQ. J lost 5 bases, V lost 4 bases, and 4 bases had no gene match. The CDR3 DNA reads as TGCGCCAGCAGCCCTCGGACTAGCGGGGACAATGAGCAGTTCTTC. This gives the protein CASSPRTSGDNEQFF.

The chain carries TRBV19 and TRBJ2-3; D remains ambiguous. V lost 5 bases and J 8 bases, leaving 14 bases between the germline ends. Germline V gene sequence: CDR1 LNHDA, CDR2 SQIVND (reference sequence). CDR3 length equals 13 residues. As DNA, the CDR3 is TGTGCCAGTAGTTCTTCAACTTCGGGTACGCAGTATTTT. This translates into CASSSSTSGTQYF.

The chain has TRBV27 and TRBJ1-1; TRBD1 matches at 11 bases. The germline V gene has CDR1 MNHEY and CDR2 SMNVEV (reference sequence). J gave up 5 bases and V 6 bases, and 5 bases lay outside the gene matches. This CDR3 has 14 residues. The CDR3 nucleotides are TGTGCCAGCAGAAGGGGACAGGGGGGGACTGAAGCTTTCTTT. Amino acids: CASRRGQGGTEAFF.

The chain employs TRBV4-1 and TRBJ1-4; D perhaps matches TRBD1 (6 bases). Looked up from germline, CDR1 is MGHRA and CDR2 is YSYEKL. V dropped 0 bases and J dropped 8 bases, with 10 bases sitting between them. The CDR3 contains 14 residues. In DNA form, the CDR3 reads TGCGCCAGCAGCCAAGAGGGGACAAAAGAAAAACTGTTTTTT. Protein: CASSQEGTKEKLFF.

V and J are TRBV5-1 and TRBJ1-5, with a possible D match to TRBD1 (5 bases). V lost 0 bases, J lost 7 bases, and 8 bases lay in between. Per the germline V gene, CDR1 is SGHRS and CDR2 is YFSETQ. The CDR3 is made up of 13 amino acids. The CDR3 spells CASSLAGPQPQHF. CDR3 bases: TGCGCCAGCAGCTTGGCAGGGCCCCAGCCCCAGCATTTT.

The chain is built from TRBV12-3 or TRBV12-4 and TRBJ1-1; possibly TRBD1 for D (5 bases). V was clipped by 1 base and J by 8 bases, with 8 bases between them. The CDR3 length is 12 residues. The CDR3 is CASSLGTTEAFF. DNA for the CDR3: TGTGCCAGCAGTTTAGGGACAACCGAAGCTTTCTTT.

V is TRBV7-9 and J is TRBJ2-2; 8 bases align to TRBD2. V trimming: 6 bases; J trimming: 15 bases; junction bases outside the gene matches: 18. The CDR3 length is 15 residues. CDR1 is SEHNR and CDR2 is FQNEAQ in the germline V gene (reference sequence). Written as DNA, the CDR3 is TGTGCCAGCAGACGTGAGGCGGCGGGAGGCGGGGGAGTGTTTTTT. Protein sequence: CASRREAAGGGGVFF.

The J gene is TRBJ2-1, the V gene TRBV28; 10 bases fit TRBD2. CDR1 and CDR2 from the germline V gene are MDHEN and SYDVKM. The CDR3 sequence is 18 residues long. The junction had 18 bases not matched to a gene; V was cut back by 4 bases and J by 9 bases. CDR3 DNA sequence: TGTGCCAGCAGTTCCCAAGGACTAGCGGCTGATCTCCTGGGTGAGCAGTTCTTC. Its translation: CASSSQGLAADLLGEQFF. The variable domain in full, with the rest retrieved from reference TRBV28 and TRBJ2-1, is DVKVTQSSRYLVKRTGEKVFLECVQDMDHENMFWYRQDPGLGLRLIYFSYDVKMKEKGDIPEGYSVSREKKERFSLILESASTNQTSMYLCASSSQGLAADLLGEQFFGPGTRLTVL.

This clone has a handful of counts. The J gene is TRBJ2-5, the V gene TRBV5-1; 9 positions match TRBD1. The CDR3 spans 15 residues. V was clipped by 4 bases and J by 5 bases; unmatched bases: 9. Per the germline V gene, CDR1 is SGHRS and CDR2 is YFSETQ. CDR3 nucleotides: TGCGCCAGCAGCCCCGTTGGGACAGGGATGGAGACCCAGTACTTC. Translating gives CASSPVGTGMETQYF.

This chain uses TRBV2 with TRBJ2-3; 11 positions match TRBD2. The V segment lost 1 base and the J segment 4 bases; nucleotides outside the gene matches: 13. The CDR3 spans 19 residues. In germline, CDR1 is SNHLY, CDR2 FYNNEI. The DNA for the CDR3 is TGTGCCAGCAGTGAAGAGATTAGCGGGAGGGCCTTCTGGGCAGATACGCAGTATTTT. Translated: CASSEEISGRAFWADTQYF. Supplemented by reference TRBV2 and TRBJ2-3, the full variable domain reads EPEVTQTPSHQVTQMGQEVILRCVPISNHLYFYWYRQILGQKVEFLVSFYNNEISEKSEIFDDQFSVERPDGSNFTLKIRSTKLEDSAMYFCASSEEISGRAFWADTQYFGPGTRLTVL.

This clone was counted a single time. CDR3 bases: TGTGCCAGCAGCGTAAACTTCGAGGCTTTCGGGGAGCTGTTTTTT. This encodes CASSVNFEAFGELFF. The J gene is TRBJ2-2, the V gene TRBV9; no clear D gene. Germline values: CDR1 SGDLS, CDR2 YYNGEE. Trimming took 1 base from V and 7 from J, leaving 14 bases between them. The CDR3 totals 15 residues.

This rearrangement joins TRBV28 to TRBJ2-7; tentative D call: TRBD1 (6 bases). There are 14 residues in the CDR3. Germline V gene data show CDR1 as MDHEN and CDR2 as SYDVKM. V dropped 6 bases and J dropped 2 bases, with 14 bases sitting between them. Written as DNA, the CDR3 is TGTGCCAGCAGCAACCGGGACATGCCCTACGAGCAGTACTTC. Its protein product is CASSNRDMPYEQYF. The variable domain in full, completed from reference TRBV28 and TRBJ2-7, reads DVKVTQSSRYLVKRTGEKVFLECVQDMDHENMFWYRQDPGLGLRLIYFSYDVKMKEKGDIPEGYSVSREKKERFSLILESASTNQTSMYLCASSNRDMPYEQYFGPGTRLTVT.

This chain uses TRBV9 with TRBJ1-2; D possibly corresponds to TRBD1 (6 bases). The CDR3 has 15 amino acids. Between the trimmed V and J ends, which lost 3 bases and 8 bases, there was a span of 20 bases. Germline CDR1 reads SGDLS; CDR2 reads YYNGEE. The CDR3 here is CASSGKKDSRAGYTF. CDR3 DNA: TGTGCCAGCAGCGGGAAAAAGGACAGCCGAGCGGGCTACACCTTC.

The chain links TRBV30 to TRBJ2-2; TRBD1 agrees at 7 bases. With 4 bases clipped from V and 4 bases from J, the junction kept 3 bases outside the gene matches. The germline V gene encodes CDR1 GTSNPN and CDR2 SVGIG (reference sequence). CDR3 length: 13 amino acids. The CDR3 nucleotides read TGTGCCTGGACCGGGACAGCCACCGGGGAGCTGTTTTTT. It is translated as CAWTGTATGELFF.

In DNA form, the CDR3 reads TGTGCCAGCAGCCTAACCGGAGATAACTATGGCTACACCTTC. The encoded protein is CASSLTGDNYGYTF. The rearrangement links TRBV11-1 to TRBJ1-2; D unclear. V gave up 5 bases and J gave up 1 base, with 11 bases separating them. CDR3 length: 14 amino acids. The germline gives CDR1 SGHAT, CDR2 FQDESV (reference sequence).

This chain joins TRBV12-3 or TRBV12-4 and TRBJ2-3; 7 bases are shared with TRBD1. CDR3 length: 13 amino acids. With 8 bases clipped from V and 1 base from J, the junction kept 3 bases outside the gene matches. The chain's CDR3 is CASATGGTDTQYF. The CDR3 nucleotides read TGTGCCAGCGCAACAGGGGGCACAGATACGCAGTATTTT.

This clone is a singleton in its sample. The rearrangement links TRBV7-9 to TRBJ1-3; a weak D match, TRBD1 (6 bases). In germline, CDR1 is SEHNR, CDR2 FQNEAQ (reference sequence). Trimming pared 6 bases from V and 5 bases from J, leaving 14 bases between. The CDR3 spans 14 residues. CDR3 in amino acids: CASSYGRGRNTIYF. The CDR3 DNA reads TGTGCCAGCAGTTACGGGAGGGGGAGAAACACCATATATTTT.

This rearrangement joins TRBV5-1 to TRBJ1-1, with 9 bases identical to TRBD1. The length of the CDR3 is 15 residues. CDR1 and CDR2 from the germline V gene are SGHRS and YFSETQ. Germline trimming cut 4 bases from V and 2 bases from J; bases unmatched to any gene: 6. CDR3 in amino acids: CASSDRDRANTEAFF. CDR3 coding DNA: TGCGCCAGCAGCGACCGGGACAGGGCAAACACTGAAGCTTTCTTT.

Many counts were recorded for this clone. The CDR3 nucleotides are TGTGCCAGCAGCGTAGATATCGGGACAGGGGGCAACGGCTACACCTTC. This gives the protein CASSVDIGTGGNGYTF. The rearrangement links TRBV9 to TRBJ1-2; 12 nucleotides align to TRBD1. The CDR3 consists of 16 residues. Germline CDR1 and CDR2: SGDLS and YYNGEE. The ends lost 0 bases at V and 8 bases at J; junction bases unmatched: 8. The full variable domain, completed using reference TRBV9 and TRBJ1-2, is DSGVTQTPKHLITATGQRVTLRCSPRSGDLSVYWYQQSLDQGLQFLIQYYNGEERAKGNILERFSAQQFPDLHSELNLSSLELGDSALYFCASSVDIGTGGNGYTFGSGTRLTVV.

The rearrangement uses TRBV3-1 (or the pseudogene TRBV3-2) and TRBJ2-1, with 10 bases lining up with TRBD2. J lost 5 bases, V lost 6 bases, and 4 bases had no gene match. The CDR3 spans 14 residues. CDR1 is LGHDT, CDR2 YNNKEL, per germline (reference sequence). This CDR3 is CASSPSGSNNEQFF. CDR3 DNA: TGTGCCAGCAGTCCTAGCGGGAGCAACAATGAGCAGTTCTTC.